This is a list of T cell receptor beta chains from one sample in a study of blood T cells in healthy people across ages. TCRdb reanalysed the 5' RACE reads using MiXCR and keeps one entry per CDR3 protein. The profile shows about a million distinct CDR3 sequences, around 54% of them singletons. The sample consisted of blood. The receptors here all came from a woman in her sixties in good health. Both conserved end residues are trimmed from each CDR3. Each record gives: V gene, D gene, J gene, CDR3 protein. The D gene is left open where the match is weak.

V gene: TRBV28; D gene: -; J gene: TRBJ1-2; CDR3 protein: ASSRGRHYGYT
V gene: TRBV9; D gene: -; J gene: TRBJ2-4; CDR3 protein: ASSTNFGAGNIQY
V gene: TRBV6-5; D gene: -; J gene: TRBJ2-6; CDR3 protein: ASSQDPGGGANVLT
V gene: TRBV14; D gene: -; J gene: TRBJ2-3; CDR3 protein: ASSPPSGTDTQY
V gene: TRBV6-6; D gene: TRBD1; J gene: TRBJ2-4; CDR3 protein: ASSHAGQASIQY
V gene: TRBV9; D gene: -; J gene: TRBJ2-3; CDR3 protein: ASSDRFTDTQY
V gene: TRBV24-1; D gene: -; J gene: TRBJ2-5; CDR3 protein: ATSDPNQGGETQY
V gene: TRBV4-1; D gene: -; J gene: TRBJ1-1; CDR3 protein: ASSQVREEAF
V gene: TRBV2; D gene: -; J gene: TRBJ2-7; CDR3 protein: ARQGTTYEQY
V gene: TRBV27; D gene: -; J gene: TRBJ2-7; CDR3 protein: ASSFPGTPPYEQY
V gene: TRBV4-3; D gene: -; J gene: TRBJ2-3; CDR3 protein: ASSLETDANRQY
V gene: TRBV28; D gene: TRBD1; J gene: TRBJ2-1; CDR3 protein: ASRLGGVDEQF
V gene: TRBV7-9; D gene: -; J gene: TRBJ1-4; CDR3 protein: AGSSPAGNEKLF
V gene: TRBV5-6; D gene: -; J gene: TRBJ2-5; CDR3 protein: ASSLGQKHETQY
V gene: TRBV28; D gene: TRBD2; J gene: TRBJ2-7; CDR3 protein: ASREGLAHREQY
V gene: TRBV5-1; D gene: -; J gene: TRBJ2-7; CDR3 protein: ASSLEVFSYEQY
V gene: TRBV7-2; D gene: TRBD1; J gene: TRBJ1-2; CDR3 protein: ASSPPSSTGVYGYT
V gene: TRBV12-3/TRBV12-4; D gene: TRBD2; J gene: TRBJ2-3; CDR3 protein: ASRTGTSGRTDTQY
V gene: TRBV20-1; D gene: TRBD2; J gene: -; CDR3 protein: SARPSVTSGRARAYEQY
V gene: TRBV29-1; D gene: TRBD1; J gene: -; CDR3 protein: SSRIGQDAEQY
V gene: TRBV28; D gene: -; J gene: TRBJ2-3; CDR3 protein: ASSSVAATDTQY
V gene: TRBV20-1; D gene: -; J gene: TRBJ1-1; CDR3 protein: SAIRGVPEAF
V gene: TRBV6-2/TRBV6-3; D gene: TRBD2; J gene: TRBJ2-2; CDR3 protein: ASSYSLIAGGYTGELF
V gene: TRBV5-1; D gene: TRBD2; J gene: TRBJ2-1; CDR3 protein: ASSRRLAGGPSSYNEQF
V gene: TRBV5-1; D gene: -; J gene: TRBJ2-7; CDR3 protein: ASSLDSPTEILNYEQY
V gene: TRBV20-1; D gene: -; J gene: TRBJ2-5; CDR3 protein: SAKGLGVDKEQY
V gene: TRBV4-2; D gene: TRBD2; J gene: TRBJ2-7; CDR3 protein: ASSQDGGLAGGYSYEQY
V gene: TRBV6-6; D gene: -; J gene: TRBJ2-5; CDR3 protein: AAGQTQY
V gene: TRBV11-3; D gene: -; J gene: TRBJ2-3; CDR3 protein: ASSKGGGSSDTRY
V gene: TRBV24-1; D gene: -; J gene: TRBJ1-5; CDR3 protein: ATSEGTVGNQPQH
V gene: TRBV9; D gene: TRBD2; J gene: TRBJ2-7; CDR3 protein: ASSVERTSGAYEQY
V gene: TRBV7-2; D gene: -; J gene: TRBJ2-7; CDR3 protein: ASMSSGDAYEQY
V gene: TRBV20-1; D gene: -; J gene: TRBJ1-1; CDR3 protein: SATSGGAF
V gene: TRBV7-2; D gene: -; J gene: TRBJ1-1; CDR3 protein: ASGGTTNTEAF
V gene: TRBV6-1; D gene: TRBD1; J gene: TRBJ2-6; CDR3 protein: ASSLVQGAAGANVLT
V gene: TRBV28; D gene: -; J gene: TRBJ1-1; CDR3 protein: ASSLVGFVLNTEAF
V gene: TRBV20-1; D gene: -; J gene: TRBJ2-5; CDR3 protein: SAPDRKETQY
V gene: TRBV12-3/TRBV12-4; D gene: -; J gene: TRBJ2-3; CDR3 protein: ASSLRFSTDTQY
V gene: TRBV6-2/TRBV6-3; D gene: TRBD2; J gene: TRBJ2-1; CDR3 protein: ATGLATAAAEQF
V gene: TRBV7-9; D gene: -; J gene: TRBJ2-3; CDR3 protein: ASSSGSFGVTDTQY
V gene: TRBV12-3/TRBV12-4; D gene: -; J gene: TRBJ2-3; CDR3 protein: ASSLGGLWDADTQY
V gene: TRBV5-5; D gene: -; J gene: TRBJ2-7; CDR3 protein: ASSLAGSGPYEQY
V gene: TRBV10-3; D gene: TRBD2; J gene: TRBJ2-3; CDR3 protein: AISERASGKSDTQY
V gene: TRBV27; D gene: TRBD1; J gene: TRBJ1-2; CDR3 protein: ASPPLQGKYGYT
V gene: TRBV9; D gene: -; J gene: TRBJ2-1; CDR3 protein: AIEGRFSNYNEQF
V gene: TRBV4-1; D gene: -; J gene: TRBJ2-4; CDR3 protein: ASSPVEDAKNIQY
V gene: TRBV7-3; D gene: TRBD2; J gene: TRBJ2-3; CDR3 protein: ASSPGGGLLAGDTDTQY
V gene: TRBV5-4; D gene: -; J gene: TRBJ2-1; CDR3 protein: ASSPLGGGRGNEQF